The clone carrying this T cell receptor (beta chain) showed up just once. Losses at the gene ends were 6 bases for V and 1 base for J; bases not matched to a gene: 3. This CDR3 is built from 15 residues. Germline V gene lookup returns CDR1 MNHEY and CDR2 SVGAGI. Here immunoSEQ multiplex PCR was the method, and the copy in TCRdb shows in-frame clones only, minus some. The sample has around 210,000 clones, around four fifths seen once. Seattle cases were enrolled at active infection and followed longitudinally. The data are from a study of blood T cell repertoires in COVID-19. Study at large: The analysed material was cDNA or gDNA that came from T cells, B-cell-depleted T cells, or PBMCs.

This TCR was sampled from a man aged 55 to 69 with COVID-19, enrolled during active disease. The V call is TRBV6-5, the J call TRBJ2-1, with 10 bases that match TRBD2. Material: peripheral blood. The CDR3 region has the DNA TGTGCCAGCAGGGGACTAGCGACTTCCTACAATGAGCAGTTCTTC. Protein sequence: CASRGLATSYNEQFF.